One and the same sample provided the 19 T cell receptor beta chains below, sequenced in a study of blood T cell repertoires in COVID-19. Only in-frame clones appear in the TCRdb table, and some are missing; sequencing was by immunoSEQ multiplex PCR. The sample has tens of thousands of clones, about 69% seen once. Sequencing was done on a sample of peripheral blood. These receptors were collected from a man between 70 and 80 years old with acute or convalescent COVID-19.

This chain uses TRBV20-1 with TRBJ1-3; D unclear. V gave up 5 bases and J gave up 2 bases, with 4 bases separating them. The germline V gene encodes CDR1 DFQATT and CDR2 SNEGSKA (reference sequence). The CDR3 runs to 11 residues. CDR3 region: CSARTGNTIYF. In DNA, the CDR3 is TGCAGTGCTCGTACTGGAAACACCATATATTTT.

The chain uses TRBV6-2 or TRBV6-3 and TRBJ1-5, with a tentative D call TRBD1 (5 bases). Germline-derived CDR1 and CDR2 are MNHEY and SVGEGT. V was cut by 5 bases and J by 4 bases, with 12 bases left in between. The CDR3 is made up of 14 amino acids. The CDR3 region is CASSQTAGNQPQHF. CDR3 coding DNA: TGTGCCAGCAGTCAGACAGCCGGGAATCAGCCCCAGCATTTT.

The genes are TRBV28 and TRBJ2-1; TRBD1 aligns across 7 bases. The CDR3 consists of 13 residues. V gave up 8 bases and J gave up 9 bases; unmatched junction bases: 10. Germline CDR1 is MDHEN and CDR2 is SYDVKM. The CDR3 region is CASEQGIVGEQFF. The CDR3 nucleotides read TGTGCCAGCGAACAGGGGATTGTCGGTGAGCAGTTCTTC.

The chain has TRBV3-1 (or the pseudogene TRBV3-2) and TRBJ1-4, with a tentative D call TRBD1 (6 bases). Germline V gene lookup returns CDR1 LGHDT and CDR2 YNNKEL (reference sequence). The CDR3 is 15 residues long. V lost 0 bases to trimming and J lost 8 bases, with 13 bases between them. As DNA, the CDR3 is TGTGCCAGCAGCCAAGAGGGGGCAATAGGCGAAAAACTGTTTTTT. The encoded protein is CASSQEGAIGEKLFF.

The chain employs TRBV7-2 and TRBJ2-7; TRBD2 might be the D (7 bases). The germline CDR1 and CDR2 sequences are SGHTA and FQGNSA. The CDR3 sequence is 17 residues long. V was cut by 5 bases and J by 2 bases, with 22 bases left in between. The CDR3 coding sequence is TGTGCCAGCAGCGCCCAAGGAGGGGGGGGCGCTCCCTACGAGCAGTACTTC. It is translated as CASSAQGGGGAPYEQYF.

This chain connects TRBV19 to TRBJ1-4; 8 bases line up with TRBD1. Trimming took 5 bases from V and 7 from J; bases not matched to a gene: 6. The germline V gene has CDR1 LNHDA and CDR2 SQIVND (reference sequence). The CDR3 loop spans 14 amino acids. CDR3 residues: CASSPGQGSEKLFF. Written as DNA, the CDR3 is TGTGCCAGTAGTCCTGGACAGGGAAGTGAAAAACTGTTTTTT.

This clone was counted once. This chain connects TRBV7-2 to TRBJ1-4; 9 nucleotides agree with TRBD1. J lost 6 bases, V lost 5 bases, and 7 bases had no gene match. This CDR3 comprises 15 residues. Per germline, CDR1 SGHTA and CDR2 FQGNSA. This CDR3 reads CASSIRQGGHEKLFF. CDR3 bases: TGTGCCAGCAGCATCAGACAGGGGGGACATGAAAAACTGTTTTTT.

The V call is TRBV11-2, the J call TRBJ2-7; D is possibly TRBD1 (6 bases). Deletions cut 1 base from V and 2 bases from J, with 12 bases between. The germline CDR1 and CDR2 sequences are SGHAT and FQNNGV. CDR3 length: 15 amino acids. CDR3 loop: CASSLVQGIAYEQYF. The CDR3 bases are TGTGCCAGCAGCTTAGTCCAGGGGATAGCCTACGAGCAGTACTTC.

This clone occurred once. The gene calls are TRBV25-1 and TRBJ1-1; no firm D call. This CDR3 contains 13 residues. The V and J ends lost 3 bases and 6 bases respectively, with 11 bases between them. Germline CDR1 is MGHDK and CDR2 is SYGVNS. CDR3 nucleotide sequence: TGTGCCAGCAGTGACCTCCGACTCGCTGAAGCTTTCTTT. Residues: CASSDLRLAEAFF.

The chain has TRBV6-5 and TRBJ1-5; TRBD1 agrees at 8 bases. The germline CDR1 and CDR2 sequences are MNHEY and SVGAGI. This CDR3 contains 14 residues. V lost 5 bases, J lost 7 bases, and 7 bases stayed unmatched. The DNA of the CDR3 is TGTGCCAGCAGTACCAACAGGGGGGCGCAGCCCCAGCATTTT. Protein product: CASSTNRGAQPQHF.

V gene TRBV5-6 combines with J gene TRBJ1-2; perhaps TRBD1 as D (5 bases). The CDR3 has 13 residues. V gave up 8 bases and J gave up 7 bases, with 18 bases separating them. The germline CDR1 and CDR2 sequences are SGHDT and YYEEEE. The chain's CDR3 is CASTWGNSGGYTF. The CDR3 DNA is TGTGCCAGTACGTGGGGCAATAGCGGTGGCTACACCTTC.

The chain joins TRBV21-1 to TRBJ2-2; the D segment call TRBD2 is taken from the table without a DNA check. TRBV21-1 is reported as a pseudogene. The CDR3 runs 16 residues. The CDR3 is CASSHRLAANTGELFF. The CDR3, as DNA: TGTGCCAGCAGCCACCGACTAGCCGCGAACACCGGGGAGCTGTTTTTT.

This chain links TRBV28 with TRBJ2-1; 8 positions agree with TRBD2. CDR3 length: 15 residues. V lost 8 bases and J lost 2; bases outside the gene matches: 8. Germline V gene lookup returns CDR1 MDHEN and CDR2 SYDVKM. The DNA for the CDR3 is TGTGCCAGCGGGGCCCTACTAGCGGCCTACAATGAGCAGTTCTTC. The encoded protein is CASGALLAAYNEQFF.

This clone was detected once. The chain couples TRBV28 to TRBJ2-7; 8 bases fit TRBD2. The CDR3 is made up of 14 amino acids. Germline CDR1 MDHEN, CDR2 SYDVKM. V dropped 3 bases and J dropped 5; count of bases not matched to a gene: 6. The CDR3: CASSFVAGTDEQYF. The CDR3 DNA reads TGTGCCAGCAGTTTCGTAGCGGGGACCGACGAGCAGTACTTC.

The chain uses TRBV7-9 and TRBJ2-4; D possibly corresponds to TRBD1 (5 bases). Per the germline V gene, CDR1 is SEHNR and CDR2 is FQNEAQ (reference sequence). The CDR3 covers 15 residues. Deletions cut 1 base from V and 9 bases from J, with 16 bases between. In DNA, the CDR3 is TGTGCCAGCAGCTTAGTTATCCAGGGTATAATCATTCAGTACTTC. Protein sequence: CASSLVIQGIIIQYF.

The rearrangement uses TRBV15 and TRBJ2-3, with 8 bases aligning to TRBD1. After removal of 4 bases from V and 0 bases from J, the junction contained 3 bases not matched to a gene. CDR1 is LNHNV, CDR2 YYDKDF, per germline (reference sequence). This CDR3 comprises 15 residues. The CDR3, as DNA: TGTGCCACCAGCATAGGACAGGGAAGCACAGATACGCAGTATTTT. It yields the protein CATSIGQGSTDTQYF. The whole variable domain, filled in from reference TRBV15 and TRBJ2-3, reads DAMVIQNPRYQVTQFGKPVTLSCSQTLNHNVMYWYQQKSSQAPKLLFHYYDKDFNNEADTPDNFQSRRPNTSFCFLDIRSPGLGDTAMYLCATSIGQGSTDTQYFGPGTRLTVL.

The J gene is TRBJ2-6, the V gene TRBV7-8; 7 nucleotides agree with TRBD1. CDR3 length: 17 amino acids. V was clipped by 4 bases and J by 0 bases; unmatched bases: 6. Germline CDR1 reads SGHVS; CDR2 reads FQNEAQ. This CDR3 is CASSSRDRISGANVLTF. The CDR3 coding sequence is TGTGCCAGCAGCTCCCGGGACAGAATCTCTGGGGCCAACGTCCTGACTTTC.

The chain recombines TRBV2 with TRBJ2-7; TRBD2 matches at 8 bases. Germline V gene data show CDR1 as SNHLY and CDR2 as FYNNEI. The V segment lost 6 bases and the J segment 4 bases; nucleotides outside the gene matches: 5. This CDR3 has 13 residues. The CDR3 loop reads CASRPGLGYEQYF. The CDR3 DNA reads as TGTGCCAGCAGACCGGGACTAGGGTACGAGCAGTACTTC.

V gene TRBV4-2 combines with J gene TRBJ2-7; 7 bases agree with TRBD2. The V gene's germline CDR1 is LGHNA and CDR2 YNFKEQ. V shed 3 bases, J shed 7 bases, and the junction held 9 bases outside the gene matches. The CDR3 is 14 amino acids. For the CDR3, the DNA is TGTGCCAGCAGCCAGCGGGGGATGGAGCGGGAGCAGTACTTC. Its translation is CASSQRGMEREQYF.